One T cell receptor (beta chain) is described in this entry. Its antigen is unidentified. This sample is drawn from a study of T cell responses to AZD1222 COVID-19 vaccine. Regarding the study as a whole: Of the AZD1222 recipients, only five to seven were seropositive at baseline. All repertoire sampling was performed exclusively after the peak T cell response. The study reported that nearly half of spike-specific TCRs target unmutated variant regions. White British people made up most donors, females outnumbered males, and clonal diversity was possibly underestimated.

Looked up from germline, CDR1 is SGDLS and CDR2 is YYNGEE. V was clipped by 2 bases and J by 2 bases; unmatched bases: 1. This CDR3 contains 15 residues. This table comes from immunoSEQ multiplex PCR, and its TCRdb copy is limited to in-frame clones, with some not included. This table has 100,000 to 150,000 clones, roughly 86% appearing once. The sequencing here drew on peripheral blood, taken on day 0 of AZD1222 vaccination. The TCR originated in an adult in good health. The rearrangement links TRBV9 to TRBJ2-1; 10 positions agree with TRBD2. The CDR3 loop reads CASSVLAGAYNEQFF. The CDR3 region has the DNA TGTGCCAGCAGCGTTCTAGCGGGAGCCTACAATGAGCAGTTCTTC.